A selection of T cell receptor beta chains follows, all from one sample in a study of T cells in Graves' hyperthyroidism and ophthalmopathy. TCRdb fed the multiplex PCR reads into MiXCR, producing one record per CDR3 protein. The sample records hundreds of thousands of distinct CDR3 sequences, roughly 19% being singletons. Sequencing input: blood. Every receptor here comes from a man aged 50 to 60 with Graves' ophthalmopathy. CDR3s include the opening cysteine and the closing phenylalanine or tryptophan. D genes are given only for firm matches. For some rows the clone size is stated as once, few or many, or as a class when expanded; others skip it.

clone size: NA; J gene: TRBJ1-2; D gene: NA; V gene: TRBV28; CDR3 protein: CASSLRRVITTNYGYTF; CDR3 DNA: TGTGCCAGCAGTTTAAGAAGGGTGATCACTACTAACTATGGCTACACCTTC
clone size: NA; J gene: TRBJ1-5; D gene: NA; V gene: TRBV10-3; CDR3 protein: CAISETGLYGNQPQHF; CDR3 DNA: TGTGCCATCAGTGAAACAGGGCTTTATGGCAATCAGCCCCAGCATTTT
clone size: few; J gene: TRBJ2-5; D gene: TRBD1; V gene: TRBV6-5; CDR3 protein: CASSYPGQKKETQYF; CDR3 DNA: TGTGCCAGCAGTTACCCGGGACAGAAGAAAGAGACCCAGTACTTC
clone size: many; J gene: TRBJ1-2; D gene: NA; V gene: TRBV12-3/TRBV12-4; CDR3 protein: CASSFVQSGYTF; CDR3 DNA: TGTGCCAGCAGTTTTGTTCAGTCAGGCTACACCTTC
clone size: NA; J gene: TRBJ1-2; D gene: NA; V gene: TRBV7-9; CDR3 protein: CASSSLGQTLSYGYTF; CDR3 DNA: TGTGCCAGCAGCTCCCTAGGACAGACCCTTAGCTATGGCTACACCTTC
clone size: many; J gene: TRBJ1-1; D gene: NA; V gene: TRBV18; CDR3 protein: CASSPLGIRDTEAFF; CDR3 DNA: TGTGCCAGCTCACCCTTGGGGATCAGGGACACTGAAGCTTTCTTT
clone size: few; J gene: TRBJ2-1; D gene: TRBD2; V gene: TRBV24-1; CDR3 protein: CATSDPGTSGRTTYNEQFF; CDR3 DNA: TGTGCCACCAGTGACCCAGGGACTAGCGGGAGGACTACCTACAATGAGCAGTTCTTC
clone size: NA; J gene: TRBJ1-5; D gene: TRBD1; V gene: TRBV10-3; CDR3 protein: CAISGTGDQPQHF; CDR3 DNA: TGTGCCATCAGTGGGACAGGGGATCAGCCCCAGCATTTT
clone size: many; J gene: TRBJ2-3; D gene: NA; V gene: TRBV11-2; CDR3 protein: CASRRQRASTDTQYF; CDR3 DNA: TGTGCCAGCAGACGACAGCGGGCTAGCACAGATACGCAGTATTTT
clone size: many; J gene: TRBJ1-2; D gene: NA; V gene: TRBV30; CDR3 protein: CAWSVLPGESYGYTF; CDR3 DNA: TGTGCCTGGAGTGTACTTCCAGGTGAATCGTATGGCTACACCTTC
clone size: NA; J gene: TRBJ2-5; D gene: NA; V gene: TRBV24-1; CDR3 protein: CATSDPNRVQETQYF; CDR3 DNA: TGTGCCACCAGTGACCCTAACAGGGTGCAGGAGACCCAGTACTTC
clone size: many; J gene: TRBJ2-5; D gene: TRBD2; V gene: TRBV7-3; CDR3 protein: CASSLSGSGDQETQYF; CDR3 DNA: TGTGCCAGCAGCTTAAGTGGTAGCGGGGATCAAGAGACCCAGTACTTC
clone size: NA; J gene: TRBJ1-2; D gene: TRBD1; V gene: TRBV6-1; CDR3 protein: CASSQTGTANYGYTF; CDR3 DNA: TGTGCCAGCAGCCAAACCGGGACAGCTAACTATGGCTACACCTTC
clone size: NA; J gene: TRBJ1-2; D gene: NA; V gene: TRBV4-1; CDR3 protein: CASGQESSVGQPYVYTF; CDR3 DNA: TGCGCCAGCGGCCAAGAATCTTCAGTAGGACAGCCTTATGTCTACACCTTC
clone size: many; J gene: TRBJ1-1; D gene: NA; V gene: TRBV12-3/TRBV12-4; CDR3 protein: CANGREAEAFF; CDR3 DNA: TGTGCCAACGGGAGGGAGGCTGAAGCTTTCTTT
clone size: NA; J gene: TRBJ2-1; D gene: NA; V gene: TRBV4-1; CDR3 protein: CASSQDGGPSSYNEQFF; CDR3 DNA: TGCGCCAGCAGCCAAGACGGGGGACCGAGCTCCTACAATGAGCAGTTCTTC
clone size: few; J gene: TRBJ2-2; D gene: NA; V gene: TRBV24-1; CDR3 protein: CATSTQGTGELFF; CDR3 DNA: TGTGCCACCAGTACTCAGGGGACCGGGGAGCTGTTTTTT
clone size: many; J gene: TRBJ1-2; D gene: NA; V gene: TRBV12-3/TRBV12-4; CDR3 protein: CASSLRAGTGYTF; CDR3 DNA: TGTGCCAGCAGTTTAAGGGCAGGGACTGGCTACACCTTC
clone size: NA; J gene: TRBJ2-2; D gene: NA; V gene: TRBV10-3; CDR3 protein: CAIRGTIETGELFF; CDR3 DNA: TGTGCCATCAGAGGGACAATTGAGACCGGGGAGCTGTTTTTT
clone size: NA; J gene: TRBJ2-5; D gene: TRBD2; V gene: TRBV30; CDR3 protein: CAWDRLAEETQYF; CDR3 DNA: TGTGCCTGGGATAGGCTAGCGGAGGAGACCCAGTACTTC
clone size: few; J gene: TRBJ2-2; D gene: NA; V gene: TRBV19; CDR3 protein: CASSGGTWTGELFF; CDR3 DNA: TGTGCCAGTAGTGGGGGAACTTGGACCGGGGAGCTGTTTTTT
clone size: few; J gene: TRBJ1-6; D gene: TRBD1; V gene: TRBV12-3/TRBV12-4; CDR3 protein: CASSLGQGDANSPLHF; CDR3 DNA: TGTGCCAGCAGTTTAGGACAGGGGGATGCCAATTCACCCCTCCACTTT
clone size: few; J gene: TRBJ2-3; D gene: TRBD1; V gene: TRBV7-3; CDR3 protein: CASSSGQVADTQYF; CDR3 DNA: TGTGCCAGCAGCTCGGGACAGGTGGCAGATACGCAGTATTTT